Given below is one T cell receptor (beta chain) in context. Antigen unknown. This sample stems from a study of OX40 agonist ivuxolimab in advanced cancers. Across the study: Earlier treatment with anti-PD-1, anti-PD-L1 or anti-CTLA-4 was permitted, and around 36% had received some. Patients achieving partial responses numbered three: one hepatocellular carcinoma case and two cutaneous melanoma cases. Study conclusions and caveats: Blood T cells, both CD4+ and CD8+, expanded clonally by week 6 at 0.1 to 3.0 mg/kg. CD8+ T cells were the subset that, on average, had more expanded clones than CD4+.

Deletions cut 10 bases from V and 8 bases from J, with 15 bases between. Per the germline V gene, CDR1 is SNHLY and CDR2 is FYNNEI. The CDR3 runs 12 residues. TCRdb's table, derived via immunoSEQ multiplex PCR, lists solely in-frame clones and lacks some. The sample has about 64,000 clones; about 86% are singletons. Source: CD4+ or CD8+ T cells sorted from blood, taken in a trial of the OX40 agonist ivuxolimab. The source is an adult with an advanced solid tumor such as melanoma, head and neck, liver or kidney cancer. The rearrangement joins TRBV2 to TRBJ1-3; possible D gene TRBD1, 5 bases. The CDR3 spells CATTVVGDTIYF. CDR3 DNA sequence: TGTGCCACGACAGTCGTCGGTGACACCATATATTTT.